Below are 32 T cell receptor beta chains sequenced from a single sample in a study of blood T cell repertoires in COVID-19. Here immunoSEQ multiplex PCR was the method, and the copy in TCRdb shows in-frame clones only, minus some. Here the sample spans approximately 300,000 clones, approximately 90% being singletons. The sample was PBMCs or T cells enriched from blood (not recorded which). The receptors stem from a young man who had recovered from COVID-19.

This clone was seen only a few times. The CDR3 protein is CASSQAGAGGDTQYF. The CDR3 coding sequence is TGTGCCAGCAGCCAAGCCGGGGCGGGGGGGGATACGCAGTATTTT. This sequence joins TRBV14 and TRBJ2-3; 9 bases fit TRBD2. J gave up 6 bases and V 1 base, and 5 bases lay outside the gene matches. Germline values: CDR1 SGHDN, CDR2 FVKESK. The CDR3 spans 15 residues.

This chain joins TRBV6-2 or TRBV6-3 and TRBJ1-1; TRBD1 matches 7 bases. CDR3 length: 14 residues. Germline CDR1 MNHEY, CDR2 SVGEGT. V gave up 2 bases and J gave up 11 bases; unmatched junction bases: 11. DNA of the CDR3: TGTGCCAGCAGTTACCAGATTAAGACAGGGACGGCTTTCTTT. Protein product: CASSYQIKTGTAFF.

A few counts support this clone. The V call is TRBV14, the J call TRBJ1-6, with D perhaps TRBD1 (6 bases). The CDR3 covers 13 residues. Germline CDR1 reads SGHDN; CDR2 reads FVKESK. V was pared by 4 bases and J by 7 bases, with 8 bases between. The CDR3 loop reads CASSRTDNSPLHF. CDR3 in DNA: TGTGCCAGCAGCCGGACAGACAATTCACCCCTCCACTTT.

The DNA of the CDR3 is TGTGCCAGCAGTGAATGGGAACGGGGGGGCGGTGAGCAGTTCTTC. Amino acids: CASSEWERGGGEQFF. The chain couples TRBV6-1 to TRBJ2-1; 8 bases align to TRBD2. Germline V lookup: CDR1 MNHNS, CDR2 SASEGT. The J segment lost 9 bases and the V segment lost 2 bases, leaving 9 bases of the junction unmatched. The CDR3 is made up of 15 amino acids.

The rearrangement uses TRBV29-1 and TRBJ2-3; TRBD1 matches 7 bases. With 4 bases clipped from V and 0 bases from J, the junction kept 4 bases outside the gene matches. Germline V gene data show CDR1 as SQVTM and CDR2 as ANQGSEA. The CDR3 totals 14 residues. DNA of the CDR3: TGCAGCGTTGTTTCCAGGGGGAGCACAGATACGCAGTATTTT. Translating gives CSVVSRGSTDTQYF.

The chain combines TRBV11-2 with TRBJ2-7, with 9 nucleotides matching TRBD2. The CDR3 runs 16 residues. Germline CDR1 reads SGHAT; CDR2 reads FQNNGV. J lost 4 bases, V lost 5 bases, and 12 bases had no gene match. The CDR3 sequence: CASSLTRGLALYEQYF. The CDR3 DNA reads TGTGCCAGCAGCCTCACCCGGGGACTAGCCTTATACGAGCAGTACTTC.

The chain couples TRBV3-1 (or the pseudogene TRBV3-2) to TRBJ2-5, with D perhaps TRBD1 (5 bases). V was trimmed by 2 bases and J by 2 bases, leaving 12 bases between them. There are 15 residues in the CDR3. Germline V gene data show CDR1 as LGHDT and CDR2 as YNNKEL (reference sequence). The CDR3 reads CASSQRAGKQETQYF. DNA of the CDR3: TGTGCCAGCAGCCAACGGGCAGGGAAGCAAGAGACCCAGTACTTC.

This clone appeared a single time. V gene TRBV2 combines with J gene TRBJ1-1; 9 bases line up with TRBD1. The V and J ends lost 5 bases and 4 bases, in that order; junction bases with no gene match: 5. CDR3 length equals 14 residues. The V gene's germline CDR1 is SNHLY and CDR2 FYNNEI. CDR3 sequence (DNA): TGTGCCAGCAGTATACAGGGGGCGGGCACTGAAGCTTTCTTT. This gives the protein CASSIQGAGTEAFF.

The chain is built from TRBV11-3 and TRBJ2-5, with D possibly TRBD2 on 7 matching bases. The germline gives CDR1 SGHNT, CDR2 YENEEA. CDR3 size: 13 residues. V lost 6 bases, J lost 6 bases, and 14 bases lay in between. CDR3 amino acids: CASRQQGGQTQYF. DNA of the CDR3: TGTGCCAGCAGGCAACAGGGAGGGCAGACCCAGTACTTC.

In nucleotides, the CDR3 is TGTGCCAGCAGCCGACAGGGAGATCAGCCCCAGCATTTT. Its protein is CASSRQGDQPQHF. The V call is TRBV5-5, the J call TRBJ1-5; 7 nucleotides match TRBD1. This CDR3 contains 13 residues. The J segment lost 5 bases and the V segment lost 4 bases, leaving 3 bases of the junction unmatched. Germline V CDR1 and CDR2: SGHKS, YYEKEE (reference sequence).

V gene TRBV19 combines with J gene TRBJ2-1; 7 nucleotides match TRBD2. This CDR3 spans 16 amino acids. Germline V gene data show CDR1 as LNHDA and CDR2 as SQIVND (reference sequence). V shed 4 bases and J 8 bases; nucleotides not matched to a gene: 14. The CDR3 sequence is CASSTRTSFWLDEQFF. In DNA form, the CDR3 reads TGTGCCAGTAGTACCAGGACTAGTTTTTGGTTGGATGAGCAGTTCTTC.

The chain has TRBV15 and TRBJ2-1; D unclear. Between the trimmed V and J ends, which lost 0 bases and 3 bases, there was a span of 6 bases. The V gene's germline CDR1 is LNHNV and CDR2 YYDKDF (reference sequence). The CDR3 runs to 14 residues. DNA for the CDR3: TGTGCCACCAGCAGAGATCCCGGCTACAATGAGCAGTTCTTC. Residues: CATSRDPGYNEQFF. Combining the CDR3 with reference TRBV15 and TRBJ2-1 gives the whole variable domain DAMVIQNPRYQVTQFGKPVTLSCSQTLNHNVMYWYQQKSSQAPKLLFHYYDKDFNNEADTPDNFQSRRPNTSFCFLDIRSPGLGDTAMYLCATSRDPGYNEQFFGPGTRLTVL.

The chain couples TRBV5-1 to TRBJ2-1; 12 nucleotides align to TRBD2. This CDR3 has 20 residues. With 0 bases clipped from V and 0 bases from J, the junction kept 10 bases outside the gene matches. Germline values: CDR1 SGHRS, CDR2 YFSETQ. CDR3 coding DNA: TGCGCCAGCAGCTTGGAGACTAGCGGGAGTCCCCTTAGCTCCTACAATGAGCAGTTCTTC. Its translation is CASSLETSGSPLSSYNEQFF. Based on the CDR3 plus reference TRBV5-1 and TRBJ2-1, the full variable domain is KAGVTQTPRYLIKTRGQQVTLSCSPISGHRSVSWYQQTPGQGLQFLFEYFSETQRNKGNFPGRFSGRQFSNSRSEMNVSTLELGDSALYLCASSLETSGSPLSSYNEQFFGPGTRLTVL.

This clone occurred once. The rearrangement links TRBV12-3 or TRBV12-4 to TRBJ2-1; possibly TRBD2 for D (5 bases). Trimming left V 6 bases short and J 4 bases short, with 7 bases between. The CDR3 has 12 amino acids. The CDR3 DNA reads TGTGCCAGCAGAGGCGGGTACAATGAGCAGTTCTTC. It encodes CASRGGYNEQFF.

This clone was detected only a few times. The V call is TRBV6-5, the J call TRBJ2-7; TRBD2 matches 12 bases. V trimming: 6 bases; J trimming: 4 bases; junction bases outside the gene matches: 4. The CDR3 extends over 14 amino acids. Per the germline V gene, CDR1 is MNHEY and CDR2 is SVGAGI. The CDR3 reads CASRSTSGGYEQYF. The CDR3 DNA follows: TGTGCCAGCAGGTCGACTAGCGGGGGATACGAGCAGTACTTC.

This chain joins TRBV28 and TRBJ1-1; 10 positions match TRBD1. V lost 6 bases to trimming and J lost 8 bases; unmatched junction nucleotides: 6. Germline CDR1 reads MDHEN; CDR2 reads SYDVKM. The CDR3 totals 13 residues. CDR3 DNA sequence: TGTGCCAGCAGAGTAGACAGGGGGCTCGAAGCTTTCTTT. Amino acids: CASRVDRGLEAFF.

The chain couples TRBV5-1 to TRBJ2-4; the D gene is possibly TRBD2 (6 bases). The V gene's germline CDR1 is SGHRS and CDR2 YFSETQ. The CDR3 loop spans 14 amino acids. V was cut by 1 base and J by 8 bases, with 13 bases left in between. The CDR3 DNA is TGCGCCAGCAGCTTGCAGGAGGGCTCGGACATTCAGTACTTC. Amino acids: CASSLQEGSDIQYF.

The rearrangement joins TRBV3-1 (or the pseudogene TRBV3-2) to TRBJ2-7; D uncertain. Trimming stripped 4 bases from V and 0 bases from J, with 13 bases between. This CDR3 is 15 amino acids long. CDR1 and CDR2 (germline): LGHDT, YNNKEL (reference sequence). CDR3 residues: CASSRYSTSSYEQYF. For the CDR3, the DNA is TGTGCCAGCAGCCGGTACAGCACGAGCTCCTACGAGCAGTACTTC.

This clone was seen once. The chain employs TRBV27 and TRBJ2-3, with 7 bases aligning to TRBD1. The CDR3 loop spans 15 amino acids. Trimming took 3 bases from V and 4 from J; bases not matched to a gene: 7. Germline V gene sequence: CDR1 MNHEY, CDR2 SMNVEV (reference sequence). Written as DNA, the CDR3 is TGTGCCAGCAGTTTTTATCTGACAGGGTCAGATACGCAGTATTTT. This sequence encodes CASSFYLTGSDTQYF.

V is TRBV30 and J is TRBJ1-1; 9 bases line up with TRBD1. V shed 1 base, J shed 5 bases, and the junction held 8 bases outside the gene matches. This CDR3 is 15 amino acids long. Germline V gene data show CDR1 as GTSNPN and CDR2 as SVGIG (reference sequence). For the CDR3, the DNA is TGTGCCTGGAGTGGCGGACAGGGGATAAGGACTGAAGCTTTCTTT. Protein product: CAWSGGQGIRTEAFF.

The rearrangement joins TRBV27 to TRBJ2-7; 13 bases match TRBD2. V lost 4 bases and J lost 1; bases outside the gene matches: 4. Germline assignment: CDR1 MNHEY and CDR2 SMNVEV (reference sequence). The CDR3 spans 16 residues. DNA for the CDR3: TGTGCCAGCAGTTGGGGACTAGCGGGGACGTCCTACGAGCAGTACTTC. Amino acid sequence: CASSWGLAGTSYEQYF.

The chain employs TRBV7-2 and TRBJ2-4, with 7 nucleotides matching TRBD1. Looked up from germline, CDR1 is SGHTA and CDR2 is FQGNSA. The V gene end was trimmed by 6 bases and the J gene end by 7 bases; junction bases not matched to a gene: 3. This CDR3 contains 12 residues. CDR3 bases: TGTGCCAGCAGTTGGGACAGCAACATTCAGTACTTC. The encoded protein is CASSWDSNIQYF.

The DNA of the CDR3 is TGTGCCAGCGGAGGGGGCCCCACAGATACGCAGTATTTT. Protein product: CASGGGPTDTQYF. The chain carries TRBV6-5 and TRBJ2-3; possible D gene TRBD1, 7 bases. Per germline, CDR1 MNHEY and CDR2 SVGAGI. The CDR3 is 13 residues long. V lost 8 bases and J 2 bases, leaving 11 bases between the germline ends.

Regarding this clone: This specimen includes other DNA sequences encoding the same CDR3. This chain joins TRBV5-1 and TRBJ2-5, with D perhaps matching TRBD2 (6 bases). Trimming cost V 2 bases and J 5 bases, with 10 bases left between them. The CDR3 contains 13 residues. Germline V CDR1 and CDR2: SGHRS, YFSETQ. The CDR3, as DNA: TGCGCCAGCAGCTTCTCGGGGAGGGAGACCCAGTACTTC. Translating gives CASSFSGRETQYF. The full variable domain, completed using reference TRBV5-1 and TRBJ2-5, is KAGVTQTPRYLIKTRGQQVTLSCSPISGHRSVSWYQQTPGQGLQFLFEYFSETQRNKGNFPGRFSGRQFSNSRSEMNVSTLELGDSALYLCASSFSGRETQYFGPGTRLLVL.

The chain joins TRBV19 to TRBJ2-7, with D maybe TRBD1 (6 bases). V lost 3 bases to trimming and J lost 2 bases, with 11 bases between them. The V gene's germline CDR1 is LNHDA and CDR2 SQIVND (reference sequence). The CDR3 is 14 residues long. CDR3 protein: CASSIPGTPYEQYF. The CDR3 region has the DNA TGTGCCAGTAGTATCCCCGGGACACCCTACGAGCAGTACTTC.

The chain couples TRBV5-1 to TRBJ2-2; maybe TRBD1 (6 bases). This CDR3 contains 14 residues. The V and J ends lost 4 bases and 5 bases respectively, with 12 bases between them. Germline CDR1 SGHRS, CDR2 YFSETQ. CDR3 nucleotides: TGCGCCAGCAGCCTACACGACAGGACCGGGGAGCTGTTTTTT. This sequence encodes CASSLHDRTGELFF.

The chain couples TRBV4-2 to TRBJ2-3; D unclear. The CDR3 is 18 residues long. V was cut by 1 base and J by 7 bases, with 24 bases left in between. CDR1 LGHNA and CDR2 YNFKEQ come from the germline V gene. This CDR3 reads CASSQVETTGSFRNTQYF. In DNA form, the CDR3 reads TGTGCCAGCAGCCAAGTCGAAACTACCGGGTCCTTTCGGAATACGCAGTATTTT.

This rearrangement joins TRBV10-2 to TRBJ2-3, with 11 positions matching TRBD2. This CDR3 region has 13 residues. Germline assignment: CDR1 WSHSY and CDR2 SAAADI. Trimming removed 8 bases from V and 5 bases from J; junction bases left unmatched: 3. The CDR3 here is CASQLAGVDTQYF. In nucleotides, the CDR3 is TGCGCCAGCCAACTAGCGGGGGTAGATACGCAGTATTTT.

The chain uses TRBV5-4 and TRBJ2-3; no firm D call. From germline, CDR1 is SGHNT and CDR2 YYREEE (reference sequence). The CDR3 loop spans 13 amino acids. V was trimmed by 5 bases and J by 2 bases, leaving 9 bases between them. CDR3 amino acids: CASRGVNTDTQYF. The DNA for the CDR3 is TGTGCCAGCAGGGGCGTAAACACAGATACGCAGTATTTT.

The V and J genes are TRBV7-9 and TRBJ1-2; 9 bases are a match to TRBD1. The length of the CDR3 is 13 residues. CDR1 SEHNR and CDR2 FQNEAQ come from the germline V gene (reference sequence). The V and J ends lost 3 bases and 5 bases, in that order; junction bases with no gene match: 1. In DNA form, the CDR3 reads TGTGCCAGCAGCTTCGGACAGGGGTATGGCTACACCTTC. Encoded protein: CASSFGQGYGYTF.

The J gene is TRBJ2-7, the V gene TRBV5-8, with D maybe TRBD1 (5 bases). The germline gives CDR1 SGHTS, CDR2 YDEGEE. This CDR3 comprises 17 residues. V lost 3 bases to trimming and J lost 2 bases, with 21 bases between them. The CDR3: CASSSRVGSQATYEQYF. CDR3 bases: TGTGCCAGCAGCTCCAGGGTTGGGTCCCAGGCCACCTACGAGCAGTACTTC.

The chain employs TRBV18 and TRBJ1-5; 9 bases are a match to TRBD1. Trimming removed 3 bases from V and 0 bases from J; junction bases left unmatched: 3. Germline-derived CDR1 and CDR2 are KGHSH and LQKENI. CDR3 length equals 16 residues. CDR3 DNA sequence: TGTGCCAGCTCACCCGACAGGGGGAGTAGCAATCAGCCCCAGCATTTT. Translation: CASSPDRGSSNQPQHF.